This passage covers 25 T cell receptor beta chains from one sample sequenced in a study of cytomegalovirus exposure and HLA in healthy donors. The PCR was carried out with 60 Vbeta primers and 13 Jbeta primers. Assay used: immunoSEQ multiplex PCR; TCRdb lists only in-frame clones, some missing. The sample carries around 54,000 clones, 80% recorded once. Input material: PBMCs. The receptors shown here come from a man aged 30 to 45 in good health and CMV-seropositive.

CDR3: CASRAGTSINTQYF. In DNA, the CDR3 is TGTGCCAGCAGGGCCGGGACTAGCATTAATACGCAGTATTTT. V and J are TRBV5-4 and TRBJ2-3; the match to TRBD2 covers 9 bases. In germline, CDR1 is SGHNT, CDR2 YYREEE (reference sequence). V was pared by 5 bases and J by 7 bases, with 8 bases of the junction left unmatched. This CDR3 region has 14 residues. Full variable domain (missing parts from reference TRBV5-4 and TRBJ2-3): ETGVTQSPTHLIKTRGQQVTLRCSSQSGHNTVSWYQQALGQGPQFIFQYYREEENGRGNFPPRFSGLQFPNYSSELNVNALELDDSALYLCASRAGTSINTQYFGPGTRLTVL.

The chain uses TRBV13 and TRBJ2-7; D possibly corresponds to TRBD1 (7 bases). Trimming pared 5 bases from V and 5 bases from J, leaving 16 bases between. The CDR3 is 14 residues long. CDR1 and CDR2 (germline): PRHDT, FYEKMQ (reference sequence). CDR3 amino acids: CASSPRDRGNEQYF. In nucleotides, the CDR3 is TGTGCCAGCAGCCCGCGGGACAGAGGGAACGAGCAGTACTTC. Full variable domain (missing parts from reference TRBV13 and TRBJ2-7): AAGVIQSPRHLIKEKRETATLKCYPIPRHDTVYWYQQGPGQDPQFLISFYEKMQSDKGSIPDRFSAQQFSDYHSELNMSSLELGDSALYFCASSPRDRGNEQYFGPGTRLTVT.

This clone was counted once. The V call is TRBV10-3, the J call TRBJ2-7; 8 positions agree with TRBD1. V shed 8 bases, J shed 1 base, and the junction held 4 bases outside the gene matches. The CDR3 loop spans 13 amino acids. Germline-derived CDR1 and CDR2 are ENHRY and SYGVKD. The CDR3 DNA reads as TGTGCCATCGGGACAGGACTTTCCTACGAGCAGTACTTC. It translates to CAIGTGLSYEQYF.

This clone is medium-sized by share. This may stem from a read error, because a much larger clone lies one nucleotide away. The genes are TRBV6-4 and TRBJ2-1; 13 nucleotides match TRBD2. Germline V lookup: CDR1 MRHNA, CDR2 SNTAGT. The CDR3 has 15 amino acids. Losses at the gene ends were 2 bases for V and 6 bases for J; bases not matched to a gene: 1. CDR3 bases: TGTGCCAGCAGTGACACTAGCGGGGGGGCCAATGAGCAGTTCTTC. It specifies CASSDTSGGANEQFF.

J is TRBJ1-2 and V is TRBV7-9; D not certain. Trimming pared 2 bases from V and 6 bases from J, leaving 19 bases between. Germline values: CDR1 SEHNR, CDR2 FQNEAQ (reference sequence). The CDR3 spans 16 residues. CDR3: CASSLTEIGRDDGYTF. The CDR3 nucleotides are TGTGCCAGCAGCTTAACGGAGATCGGGAGGGATGATGGCTACACCTTC.

This chain connects TRBV6-1 to TRBJ1-6, with 7 bases fitting TRBD1. Unmatched junction bases numbered 2, after V lost 3 bases and J lost 3 bases. The CDR3 contains 15 residues. Germline assignment: CDR1 MNHNS and CDR2 SASEGT. The CDR3 reads CASSETGIYNSPLHF. The CDR3, as DNA: TGTGCCAGCAGTGAGACAGGGATCTATAATTCACCCCTCCACTTT.

The chain links TRBV2 to TRBJ1-2, with 10 positions matching TRBD1. V was pared by 7 bases and J by 6 bases, with 8 bases of the junction left unmatched. Germline V lookup: CDR1 SNHLY, CDR2 FYNNEI. This CDR3 spans 14 amino acids. DNA of the CDR3: TGTGCCAGCACCCGACAGGGGGCTATGAATGGCTACACCTTC. This encodes CASTRQGAMNGYTF. Full variable domain (rest looked up from reference TRBV2 and TRBJ1-2): EPEVTQTPSHQVTQMGQEVILRCVPISNHLYFYWYRQILGQKVEFLVSFYNNEISEKSEIFDDQFSVERPDGSNFTLKIRSTKLEDSAMYFCASTRQGAMNGYTFGSGTRLTVV.

This chain uses TRBV28 with TRBJ1-1, with 7 bases aligning to TRBD1. The ends lost 9 bases at V and 2 bases at J; junction bases unmatched: 9. The CDR3 has 14 residues. Germline loops: CDR1 MDHEN, CDR2 SYDVKM. The CDR3 DNA is TGTGCCAGTAGACAGGGTTGGGGTAACACTGAAGCTTTCTTT. It yields the protein CASRQGWGNTEAFF. The complete variable domain, with remaining parts taken from reference TRBV28 and TRBJ1-1, reads DVKVTQSSRYLVKRTGEKVFLECVQDMDHENMFWYRQDPGLGLRLIYFSYDVKMKEKGDIPEGYSVSREKKERFSLILESASTNQTSMYLCASRQGWGNTEAFFGQGTRLTVV.

J is TRBJ1-1 and V is TRBV27; 7 bases align to TRBD1. CDR3 length equals 13 residues. In germline, CDR1 is MNHEY, CDR2 SMNVEV (reference sequence). J lost 11 bases, V lost 8 bases, and 14 bases had no gene match. The CDR3 DNA reads as TGTGCCAGCCTGAGTGAGCCCACAGGGGACGCTTTCTTT. Translation: CASLSEPTGDAFF.

The chain is built from TRBV5-5 and TRBJ2-5; TRBD2 matches at 9 bases. Trimming cost V 2 bases and J 1 base; bases outside gene matches: 9. The CDR3 runs 17 residues. Germline CDR1 SGHKS, CDR2 YYEKEE (reference sequence). The CDR3 DNA follows: TGTGCCAGCAGCTTAGTCAGGCTGACTAGCGGCCAAGAGACCCAGTACTTC. It is translated as CASSLVRLTSGQETQYF.

Within the sample, this clone is medium-sized. The V call is TRBV30, the J call TRBJ1-4, with TRBD1 as a possible D gene (6 bases). V was shortened by 4 bases and J by 5 bases, with 14 bases between the two germline ends. Looked up from germline, CDR1 is GTSNPN and CDR2 is SVGIG (reference sequence). The CDR3 contains 14 residues. CDR3 sequence (DNA): TGTGCCTGGACCACTCAGGGGTCCAATGAAAAACTGTTTTTT. It specifies CAWTTQGSNEKLFF.

The rearrangement links TRBV5-1 to TRBJ1-6, with 9 bases lining up with TRBD1. V gave up 3 bases and J gave up 3 bases; unmatched junction bases: 1. Germline assignment: CDR1 SGHRS and CDR2 YFSETQ. The CDR3 spans 15 residues. This chain's CDR3 is CASSWTGDYNSPLHF. DNA of the CDR3: TGCGCCAGCAGCTGGACAGGGGACTATAATTCACCCCTCCACTTT.

V gene TRBV11-2 combines with J gene TRBJ2-5; tentatively, D is TRBD1 (6 bases). From germline, CDR1 is SGHAT and CDR2 FQNNGV. Trimming pared 2 bases from V and 2 bases from J, leaving 12 bases between. There are 15 residues in the CDR3. The CDR3 loop reads CASSLRPGEQETQYF. CDR3 sequence (DNA): TGTGCCAGCAGCTTAAGGCCAGGGGAACAAGAGACCCAGTACTTC.

V gene TRBV6-5 combines with J gene TRBJ2-1, with 11 nucleotides matching TRBD2. With 8 bases clipped from V and 4 bases from J, the junction kept 4 bases outside the gene matches. Germline assignment: CDR1 MNHEY and CDR2 SVGAGI. This CDR3 contains 14 residues. In DNA form, the CDR3 reads TGTGCCAGCTCCTGGACTAGCGGGTACAATGAGCAGTTCTTC. This sequence encodes CASSWTSGYNEQFF.

V gene TRBV5-1 combines with J gene TRBJ2-7, with D possibly TRBD2 on 5 matching bases. This CDR3 region has 15 residues. Deletions cut 2 bases from V and 2 bases from J, with 14 bases between. In germline, CDR1 is SGHRS, CDR2 YFSETQ. The CDR3 loop is CASSLNGADTYEQYF. Here the CDR3 DNA reads TGCGCCAGCAGCTTAAATGGAGCGGATACCTACGAGCAGTACTTC.

V is TRBV18 and J is TRBJ2-7; 7 positions agree with TRBD1. Unmatched junction bases numbered 11, after V lost 5 bases and J lost 4 bases. This CDR3 has 15 amino acids. Germline V lookup: CDR1 KGHSH, CDR2 LQKENI. The CDR3 region has the DNA TGTGCCAGCTCAAGAGATCCGACAGGGTCGTACGAGCAGTACTTC. It codes for CASSRDPTGSYEQYF. The full variable domain, completed using reference TRBV18 and TRBJ2-7, is NAGVMQNPRHLVRRRGQEARLRCSPMKGHSHVYWYRQLPEEGLKFMVYLQKENIIDESGMPKERFSAEFPKEGPSILRIQQVVRGDSAAYFCASSRDPTGSYEQYFGPGTRLTVT.

The J gene is TRBJ1-6, the V gene TRBV30; TRBD1 is a possible D gene (5 bases). In germline, CDR1 is GTSNPN, CDR2 SVGIG (reference sequence). This CDR3 region has 12 residues. V was shortened by 2 bases and J by 7 bases, with 6 bases between the two germline ends. Written as DNA, the CDR3 is TGTGCCTGGAGTAAGGGGAATTCACCCCTCCACTTT. Residues: CAWSKGNSPLHF.

The chain is built from TRBV6-5 and TRBJ2-7, with 9 positions matching TRBD1. The germline CDR1 and CDR2 sequences are MNHEY and SVGAGI. V was clipped by 8 bases and J by 7 bases; unmatched bases: 15. This CDR3 is 15 amino acids long. In nucleotides, the CDR3 is TGTGCCAGCCGGCCCGGGACAGGGAGACCTTCGGAGCAGTACTTC. The encoded protein is CASRPGTGRPSEQYF.

The chain links TRBV15 to TRBJ1-6; 11 nucleotides match TRBD1. CDR1 LNHNV and CDR2 YYDKDF come from the germline V gene (reference sequence). Trimming removed 0 bases from V and 7 bases from J; junction bases left unmatched: 5. This CDR3 contains 17 residues. In nucleotides, the CDR3 is TGTGCCACCAGCAGAGACGGACAGGGGGCGCGAAATTCACCCCTCCACTTT. Translation gives CATSRDGQGARNSPLHF.

This rearrangement joins TRBV15 to TRBJ2-2, with 7 bases fitting TRBD1. V shed 5 bases and J 4 bases; nucleotides not matched to a gene: 7. From germline, CDR1 is LNHNV and CDR2 YYDKDF (reference sequence). The CDR3 is made up of 15 amino acids. The CDR3 protein is CATSRRWDSTGELFF. The CDR3, as DNA: TGTGCCACCAGCCGAAGATGGGACAGCACCGGGGAGCTGTTTTTT.

The genes are TRBV7-9 and TRBJ1-6, with 7 positions matching TRBD1. Germline CDR1 SEHNR, CDR2 FQNEAQ (reference sequence). Unmatched junction bases numbered 5, after V lost 7 bases and J lost 5 bases. CDR3 length: 14 residues. The CDR3 is CASKTGSDNSPLHF. The CDR3 DNA sequence: TGTGCCAGCAAGACAGGGAGTGATAATTCACCCCTCCACTTT.

V gene TRBV9 combines with J gene TRBJ2-1; the match to TRBD2 covers 8 bases. The CDR3 is 13 residues long. V was clipped by 3 bases and J by 4 bases; unmatched bases: 0. Per the germline V gene, CDR1 is SGDLS and CDR2 is YYNGEE. CDR3 loop: CASSASGYNEQFF. The DNA for the CDR3 is TGTGCCAGCAGCGCTAGCGGGTACAATGAGCAGTTCTTC. The full variable domain, in which reference TRBV9 and TRBJ2-1 provide the parts outside the CDR3, is DSGVTQTPKHLITATGQRVTLRCSPRSGDLSVYWYQQSLDQGLQFLIQYYNGEERAKGNILERFSAQQFPDLHSELNLSSLELGDSALYFCASSASGYNEQFFGPGTRLTVL.

This clone was counted only a few times. The chain carries TRBV9 and TRBJ1-1; maybe TRBD1 (6 bases). Trimming took off 4 bases at V and 2 bases at J, with 15 bases between the two ends. CDR1 and CDR2 from the germline V gene are SGDLS and YYNGEE. The CDR3 is 15 residues long. The CDR3 nucleotides are TGTGCCAGCAGCATACTGGGGACAACAAACACTGAAGCTTTCTTT. This sequence encodes CASSILGTTNTEAFF.

This chain joins TRBV5-8 and TRBJ2-2; weak D call: TRBD2 (6 bases). Trimming removed 4 bases at V and 5 bases at J, with 9 bases between. CDR1 is SGHTS, CDR2 YDEGEE, per germline. The length of the CDR3 is 13 residues. The CDR3 here is CASSPAGTGELFF. The CDR3 nucleotides read TGTGCCAGCAGCCCGGCGGGGACCGGGGAGCTGTTTTTT.

This clone has a handful of counts. This chain links TRBV12-5 with TRBJ2-1, with D perhaps TRBD2 (7 bases). This CDR3 region has 15 residues. CDR1 and CDR2 (germline): LGHNT, FRNRAP. The ends were cut back, 6 bases at V and 6 bases at J, with 18 bases in the middle. The CDR3: CASGHGGGASNEQFF. In DNA form, the CDR3 reads TGTGCTAGTGGCCATGGAGGGGGGGCTAGCAATGAGCAGTTCTTC.